This T cell receptor (beta chain) was obtained from a study of shared clonotypes between healthy human individuals. Study observations and caveats: The study found approximately 5% of naive CD4 clonotypes shared across four donors. In general, naive subsets displayed greater estimated richness than memory subsets did.

CD45RO-negative, CCR7-selected cells formed the naive CD8 fraction, which excluded terminally differentiated effector memory CD45RA+ cells. Concerning this clone: Its antigen remains unidentified.

In the sorted-subset replicate PCRs, 150 to 200 ng DNA, 25,000 to 35,000 T cell genomes, was used. Using immunoSEQ multiplex PCR, the repertoire was profiled, and TCRdb retains in-frame clones only, with some absent. The sample lists around 1.9 million clones; just over 90% were seen once. The sequenced sample consisted of naive CD8+ T cells from PBMCs. The clonotype originates from a man between 18 and 29 years old in good health. Some clones in this sample may be carry-over from other donors' samples.

In DNA, the CDR3 is TGTGCCAGCAGTTTATTACGGGACAGGGCAAATCAGCCCCAGCATTTT. Translation gives CASSLLRDRANQPQHF. This rearrangement joins TRBV28 to TRBJ1-5, with TRBD1 identical over 9 bases. The length of the CDR3 is 16 residues. J lost 4 bases, V lost 1 base, and 5 bases had no gene match. CDR1 MDHEN and CDR2 SYDVKM come from the germline V gene. The full variable domain, with the rest looked up from reference TRBV28 and TRBJ1-5, is DVKVTQSSRYLVKRTGEKVFLECVQDMDHENMFWYRQDPGLGLRLIYFSYDVKMKEKGDIPEGYSVSREKKERFSLILESASTNQTSMYLCASSLLRDRANQPQHFGDGTRLSIL.